The 14 T cell receptor beta chains below all came from one sample that was sequenced in a study of T cells after yellow fever vaccination (dated by TCRdb to between 2019 and 2020). The sample's treatment or condition label, in plain terms: live attenuated yellow fever vaccine strain. Library preparation employed 5' RACE. The listed sequencing device is Illumina HiSeq 2500. In TCRdb, the public reads were trimmed at Q25 with fastp and aligned with MiXCR, with productive beta chains retained. CDR3 protein duplicates are merged, each entry listing the most common genes and DNA. The sample includes roughly 150,000 distinct CDR3 sequences, with around 7.2% observed a single time. The ten largest clonotypes hold about 2.5% of the sample. The sample consisted of CD4+ T cells sorted from PBMCs, taken less than 6 days after the first yellow fever vaccination. These receptors were obtained from a man younger than 35 who received the YFV17D yellow fever vaccine.

Ten or more counts support this clonotype. The V and J genes are TRBV5-1 and TRBJ2-3; 8 bases are a match to TRBD1. CDR1 and CDR2 from the germline V gene are SGHRS and YFSETQ. CDR3 length: 14 amino acids. With 4 bases clipped from V and 3 bases from J, the junction kept 4 bases outside the gene matches. The CDR3 DNA is TGCGCCAGCAGCATAGGACAGGGAACAGATACGCAGTATTTT. This encodes CASSIGQGTDTQYF. Using reference TRBV5-1 and TRBJ2-3 for the parts outside the CDR3, the full variable domain is KAGVTQTPRYLIKTRGQQVTLSCSPISGHRSVSWYQQTPGQGLQFLFEYFSETQRNKGNFPGRFSGRQFSNSRSEMNVSTLELGDSALYLCASSIGQGTDTQYFGPGTRLTVL.

This clonotype appeared many times. The CDR3 protein is CASSLSDEQFF. In DNA form, the CDR3 reads TGCGCCAGCAGCTTGTCGGATGAGCAGTTCTTC. The chain combines TRBV5-1 with TRBJ2-1; D gene uncertain. V lost 1 base to trimming and J lost 8 bases, with 4 bases between them. CDR3 length equals 11 residues. CDR1 SGHRS and CDR2 YFSETQ come from the germline V gene.

This clonotype has a count of ten or more. The V call is TRBV3-1, the J call TRBJ2-7; D is undetermined. This CDR3 contains 15 residues. The germline V gene has CDR1 LGHDT and CDR2 YNNKEL (reference sequence). The ends were cut back, 1 base at V and 1 base at J, with 11 bases in the middle. CDR3 bases: TGTGCCAGCAGCCAAGGCTTCTTGGCTTCCTACGAGCAGTACTTC. This gives the protein CASSQGFLASYEQYF.

On this clonotype: No DNA is shown, since the ends of the CDR3 on it are uncertain; the CDR3 is the one TCRdb lists. This sequence joins TRBV27 and TRBJ1-5. CDR1 and CDR2 (germline): MNHEY, SMNVEV (reference sequence). Termini included, the CDR3 measures 14 amino acids. CDR3 region: CASSSSDGNQPQHF.

This clonotype was detected ten times or more. The genes are TRBV20-1 and TRBJ1-3; no clear D. Germline V lookup: CDR1 DFQATT, CDR2 SNEGSKA (reference sequence). The germline V and J ends were trimmed by 6 bases and 0 bases, with 9 bases remaining between them. The CDR3 covers 13 residues. This chain's CDR3 is CSADPNSGNTIYF. CDR3 sequence (DNA): TGCAGTGCGGACCCAAACTCTGGAAACACCATATATTTT.

This clonotype appeared many times. V usage is TRBV7-9 and J usage is TRBJ2-1, with 10 bases fitting TRBD2. The CDR3 has 15 residues. Germline-derived CDR1 and CDR2 are SEHNR and FQNEAQ (reference sequence). Unmatched junction bases numbered 9, after V lost 6 bases and J lost 7 bases. CDR3 bases: TGTGCCAGCAGGCCCCCCAGCGGGGGGGAGAATGAGCAGTTCTTC. It yields the protein CASRPPSGGENEQFF.

This clonotype came up many times. The chain links TRBV6-2 or TRBV6-3 to TRBJ1-2; D is possibly TRBD1 (6 bases). In germline, CDR1 is MNHEY, CDR2 SVGEGT. The CDR3 is made up of 15 amino acids. V lost 7 bases and J 0 bases, leaving 15 bases between the germline ends. CDR3 in amino acids: CASNWDTKSNYGYTF. The CDR3 DNA is TGTGCCAGCAACTGGGACACGAAGTCTAACTATGGCTACACCTTC.

The table lists this clonotype with many counts. Germline is not matched at one junction end, which may reflect a read error. The chain uses TRBV3-1 and TRBJ2-1, with D possibly TRBD2 on 5 matching bases. Per the germline V gene, CDR1 is LGHDT and CDR2 is YNNKEL (reference sequence). The CDR3 sequence is 14 residues long. CDR3 sequence: CASSHLASNNEQFF. In nucleotides, the CDR3 is TGTGCCAGCAGCCACCTAGCCTCCAACAATGAGCAGTTCTTC.

This clonotype came up many times. The chain carries TRBV4-3 and TRBJ1-2; 10 bases align to TRBD1. The length of the CDR3 is 14 residues. The germline gives CDR1 LGHNA, CDR2 YSLEER. V gave up 1 base and J gave up 4 bases; unmatched junction bases: 0. CDR3 protein: CASSQGTGGYGYTF. The DNA for the CDR3 is TGCGCCAGCAGCCAAGGGACAGGGGGCTATGGCTACACCTTC.

This clonotype was detected only a few times. The rearrangement links TRBV12-3 or TRBV12-4 to TRBJ1-1; a weak D match, TRBD1 (6 bases). This CDR3 has 13 amino acids. V lost 3 bases, J lost 5 bases, and 10 bases lay in between. The CDR3 bases are TGTGCCAGCAGTTTCCAGGGGAGGACTGAAGCTTTCTTT. It encodes CASSFQGRTEAFF.

This clonotype was seen many times. The chain employs TRBV10-3 and TRBJ2-5, with 7 bases identical to TRBD1. Germline trimming cut 3 bases from V and 1 base from J; bases unmatched to any gene: 8. The CDR3 spans 16 residues. CDR1 is ENHRY and CDR2 is SYGVKD in the germline V gene. The CDR3 loop is CAISDPVGQIQETQYF. The CDR3 DNA reads as TGTGCCATCAGTGACCCGGTGGGACAGATCCAAGAGACCCAGTACTTC.

With respect to this clonotype: A much larger clone differs from this one at a single base, so this may be a read error. In nucleotides, the CDR3 is TGTGCCACCAGTCCACGGGGACTAGCCCCCTACAATGATCAGTTCTTC. Protein product: CATSPRGLAPYNDQFF. V usage is TRBV24-1 and J usage is TRBJ2-1; 9 nucleotides match TRBD2. CDR1 and CDR2 from the germline V gene are KGHDR and SFDVKD. The CDR3 runs to 16 residues.

In its sample, this clonotype was seen many times. J is TRBJ2-1 and V is TRBV27; D perhaps matches TRBD2 (6 bases). CDR3 length: 14 amino acids. Between the trimmed V and J ends, which lost 4 bases and 1 base, there was a span of 8 bases. CDR1 is MNHEY and CDR2 is SMNVEV in the germline V gene (reference sequence). The CDR3 protein is CASSWDSSYNEQFF. The CDR3 DNA follows: TGTGCCAGCAGTTGGGACTCTTCCTACAATGAGCAGTTCTTC.

The V gene is TRBV20-1, the J gene TRBJ2-2; unclear D gene. Trimming shortened V by 1 base and J by 1 base, and 7 bases separated the two germline ends. Per the germline V gene, CDR1 is DFQATT and CDR2 is SNEGSKA (reference sequence). The CDR3 is 14 residues long. The CDR3 sequence is CSARGSRNTGELFF. In DNA form, the CDR3 reads TGCAGTGCTAGAGGAAGCAGGAACACCGGGGAGCTGTTTTTT.